The following is a T cell receptor (beta chain) sequence with its context. Its antigen is still unknown. The entry originates in a study of identical twins. The length of the CDR3 is 10 residues. The V gene lost 8 bases and the J gene lost 7 bases, with 6 bases spanning the gap. One entry per CDR3 protein results from TCRdb running MiXCR on the 5' RACE reads. The top ten clones hold 13% of a sample with hundreds of thousands of distinct CDR3 sequences, about 20% of them seen once. Notes on the study in general: Twins' surplus sharing was weaker for beta out-of-frame sequences.

These sequences were also reported in another study, on T cells expressing NK-cell markers. That investigation notes: Sorted CD3+CD56+NKG2C+, CD3+CD56+NKG2C- and CD3+CD56-NKG2C+ T cells provided the TCR beta repertoires. Five to seven of the donors carried dominant NKG2C+ clonotypes that took up 1.0-7.0% of their CD8+ T cells. These clonotypes also led the CD3+CD56-NKG2C+ fraction in several donors.

The V and J genes are TRBV12-3 or TRBV12-4 and TRBJ2-1; perhaps TRBD1 as D (6 bases). Material: PBMCs. The sequence derives from a woman under 30 in good health. CDR3 residues: CASGQNEQFF. As DNA, the CDR3 is TGTGCCAGCGGACAGAATGAGCAGTTCTTC.